This T cell receptor beta chain was retrieved from a study of blood T cell repertoires in COVID-19. Study-wide background: Donors in the United States, Italy and Spain gave samples during acute or convalescent COVID-19. PBMCs, B-cell-depleted T cells, or T cells provided the cDNA or gDNA that made up the material.

The CDR3 length is 13 residues. The germline V gene has CDR1 SGHDN and CDR2 FVKESK. V was shortened by 5 bases and J by 5 bases, with 12 bases between the two germline ends. Only in-frame clones appear in the TCRdb table, and some are missing; sequencing was by immunoSEQ multiplex PCR. Here the sample spans a few hundred thousand clones, roughly four fifths being singletons. The sequenced sample was peripheral blood. The clonotype was recovered from a woman between 18 and 29 years old with acute or convalescent COVID-19. This sequence joins TRBV14 and TRBJ1-2, with D maybe TRBD1 (5 bases). In DNA form, the CDR3 reads TGTGCCAGCAGCTGGGGCAGCAAATATGGCTACACCTTC. Protein sequence: CASSWGSKYGYTF.